The text below deals with one T cell receptor beta chain. Its matching antigen is unknown. The V end lost 2 bases, the J end lost 5 bases, and 15 bases lay between the germline ends. This CDR3 comprises 15 residues. Germline CDR1 LNHDA, CDR2 SQIVND (reference sequence). Only CD45RO-negative cells positively selected for CCR7 counted as naive CD8 cells, so terminally differentiated effector memory CD45RA+ cells were excluded. The protocol was immunoSEQ multiplex PCR, while the TCRdb copy is restricted to in-frame clones and leaves out a portion. The sample yields around 1.9 million clones, under 95% seen once. This sample is part of a study of shared clonotypes between healthy human individuals. Study observations and caveats: Large sequencing depth failed to make sorted-subset sequencing complete, rarefaction showed.

This chain uses TRBV19 with TRBJ1-1, with D unresolved. The clonotype originates from a man between 18 and 29 years old in good health. Some clones in this sample may be carry-over from other donors' samples. Sequencing used naive CD8+ T cells from PBMCs. The CDR3 protein is CASSIPYRAGTEAFF. The CDR3 nucleotides are TGTGCCAGTAGTATACCATATAGAGCGGGTACTGAAGCTTTCTTT.